This T cell receptor beta chain derives from a study of T cell repertoires in aging, cancer and after chemotherapy. Overall study: Patients with glioblastoma brain tumors were sampled before and after temozolomide-based therapy.

TCR beta rearrangements were amplified from peripheral blood genomic DNA. Study results and limitations: Across the chemotherapy interval, each cancer cohort showed higher median generation probability, suggesting thymic rebound. Untreated cancer patients had significantly lower blood TCR diversity than age-matched healthy donors.

Comments on this clonotype: What it binds is unknown.

A mixed TRB-A/B primer pool amplified rearranged TRB by multiplex touch-down PCR. TCRdb itself ran the multiplex PCR reads through MiXCR, one entry per CDR3 protein. The sample consists of 2,500 to 3,500 distinct CDR3 sequences, approximately 25% of them appearing once. The CDR3 is 14 residues long. Germline V gives CDR1 SGHTA, CDR2 FQGNSA. Between the trimmed V and J ends, which lost 2 bases and 4 bases, there was a span of 10 bases. The rearrangement links TRBV7-2 to TRBJ2-3; unclear D gene. The sample comprised blood. The source is a human donor with a solid tumor. In DNA form, the CDR3 reads TGTGCCAGCAGCTTAAGTAGCCCCTCAGATACGCAGTATTTT. Translation gives CASSLSSPSDTQYF.